This T cell receptor beta chain comes out of a study of radiation and T cells in renal cell carcinoma (TCRdb year 2020). Study-level background: In total, fewer than 55 samples, comprising 26 tumors and roughly 27 peripheral blood samples, were subjected to TCR beta sequencing. The last blood draw happened 4 weeks after radiation, timed to coincide with nephrectomy. In the 40 to 60 samples combined, 4 million to 5 million unique CDR3 nucleotide sequences were found, encoding roughly 2.5 million unique CDR3 amino acid sequences. Study-level results and caveats: An increase in top tumor clonotypes in blood was observed from baseline to 2 weeks post-radiation, followed by contraction by 4 weeks, which was taken to suggest transient expansion of tumor-resident clones. With a single-armed trial design, the study had no way to address how radiation dose or scheduling affects the TCR repertoire. No pretreatment tumor biopsies were available, so the baseline intratumoral presence of clonotypes could not be determined. Blood repertoire dynamics were not followed beyond 4 weeks after treatment.

Measured from the cysteine to the phenylalanine, the CDR3 is 15 residues long. The kept DNA is CDR3 alone, 45 bases in frame from the first base. The germline V gene (reference sequence) yields SGHKS for CDR1 and YYEKEE for CDR2. Trimming accounts for 3 bases at V and 2 bases at J, while the number of junction bases matched to no gene is 4. About this clone itself: Its antigen remains unidentified. Qualities for individual bases were not recorded, and no much larger clone is one base off.

The immunoSEQ kit was used, according to the manufacturer's recommendations, to generate TCR beta libraries from genomic DNA. For library preparation, a first multiplex PCR was performed with proprietary primers, followed by a second PCR in which unique barcodes were added, and bead cleanups were performed after each round. Each sample batch included a kit-provided positive control reaction and a negative control reaction. The final libraries were assessed on an Agilent 4200 TapeStation D1000 ScreenTape, pooled by volume, and quantified by qPCR. Sequencing was performed on an Illumina NextSeq500 using a MidOutput 150-cycle cartridge, with 156 Read1 cycles, 15 Index1 cycles, and the kit custom primers. The pooled library was loaded at around 0.93 pM with roughly 19% PhiX control spiked in. Under the source paper's analysis protocol: Vendor-processed data were analyzed in R, with a clonotype defined as all T cells sharing the same CDR3 nucleotide sequence. In the clone abundance analyses, frequencies in each sample were normalized to that sample's 10,000 most abundant clones. Public T cell clones, averaging fewer than five per sample, were removed before analysis. Tumor-enriched and baseline blood-enriched clonotypes were defined by at least a 32-fold difference in abundance between compartments. Clonotypes expanded or contracted between blood time points were identified with a beta-binomial differential abundance model. Tumor-blood repertoire similarity was measured with the Baroni-Urbani and Buser coefficient, and group comparisons used two-tailed Wilcoxon tests in R. TCRdb took this table from immuneACCESS and kept in-frame rearrangements with V and J called. Such tables lack part of the clones; where checked against another copy, unresolved V genes explain under half of the gap, and the rest is unexplained. V and J calls and clone size come straight from that table; D and trimming were deduced from the DNA. This sample gives about 140,000 clones in total; 80% to 90% of them show up just once. The leading ten clones occupy around a sixth of the sample.

In the paper's terms, the time point label means: blood 4 weeks post-SBRT, at nephrectomy. According to the study, the label for this sample's treatment or condition signals: 15 Gy SBRT to primary tumor, nephrectomy 4 weeks later. The samples were drawn from a clinical trial, where primary renal cell carcinomas were treated with 15 Gy of stereotactic body radiation therapy and then removed by nephrectomy 4 weeks afterward. To follow tumor-enriched clonotypes, peripheral blood was collected serially from radiation-treated patients at baseline and again at 2 weeks and 4 weeks after SBRT. Every patient had renal cell carcinoma of clear cell pathology. The QIAamp DNA Blood Mini Kit (Qiagen) was used to prepare genomic DNA for TCR sequencing. Only samples passing all quality control checks were included in the analyses.

The sequence is built from TRBV5-5 and TRBJ1-2, and TRBD1 matches 10 of the central bases. This TCR was recovered from a woman in her fifties or sixties with renal cell carcinoma. The sample here was blood, taken from a patient whose treatment included radiotherapy and nephrectomy. This receptor carries the CDR3 CASSSTGGANYGYTF. Here is the DNA: TGTGCCAGCAGCTCGACAGGGGGCGCGAACTATGGCTACACCTTC.